The present entry profiles one T cell receptor (beta chain) with its context. What it binds is unknown. This clone may be a read error of a much larger clone one base away. This specimen belongs to a study of blood T cells in healthy people across ages. Findings and caveats of the study: Shifts in expanded clonotypes may have been confounded by donor CMV status, which was unknown.

Next came a second PCR, run for 7 to 11 cycles, which used a sample-barcoded 5' primer along with a J-beta primer mix. The study obtained at least 2.5 million CDR3-containing paired-end reads from every sample. TCRdb called the 5' RACE reads again in MiXCR, with one record for every CDR3 protein. Of some 900,000 distinct CDR3 sequences listed, 29% are singletons. Each donor supplied approximately 10 milliliters of peripheral blood. Per-sample yields of isolated PBMCs were at least 6 million. The length of the CDR3 is 17 residues. Germline CDR1 MNHEY, CDR2 SVGEGT. V and J are TRBV6-2 or TRBV6-3 and TRBJ1-6; possible D gene TRBD1, 5 bases. This receptor was taken from a woman older than 75 in good health. Sample: blood. The CDR3 DNA sequence: TGTGCCAGCAGTTACTCCAAGAAAGAGACAGCTAATTCACCCCCCCACTTT. Translating gives CASSYSKKETANSPPHF.